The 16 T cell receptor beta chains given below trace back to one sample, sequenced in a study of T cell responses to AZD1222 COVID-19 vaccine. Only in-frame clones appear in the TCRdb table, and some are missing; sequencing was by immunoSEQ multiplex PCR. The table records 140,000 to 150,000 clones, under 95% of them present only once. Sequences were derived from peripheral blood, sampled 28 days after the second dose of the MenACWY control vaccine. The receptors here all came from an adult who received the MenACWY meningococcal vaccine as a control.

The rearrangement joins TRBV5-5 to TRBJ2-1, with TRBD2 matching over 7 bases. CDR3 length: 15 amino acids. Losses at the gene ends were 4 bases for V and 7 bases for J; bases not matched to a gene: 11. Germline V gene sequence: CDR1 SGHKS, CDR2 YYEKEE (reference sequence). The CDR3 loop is CASSLFTGGRNEQFF. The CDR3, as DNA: TGTGCCAGCAGCCTATTTACCGGGGGGAGGAATGAGCAGTTCTTC.

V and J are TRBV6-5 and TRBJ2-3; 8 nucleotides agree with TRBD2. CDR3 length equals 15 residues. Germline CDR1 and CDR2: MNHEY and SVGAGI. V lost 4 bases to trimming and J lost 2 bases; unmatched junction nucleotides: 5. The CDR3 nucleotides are TGTGCCAGCAGTTTAGCGGGATCGGTCACAGATACGCAGTATTTT. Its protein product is CASSLAGSVTDTQYF.

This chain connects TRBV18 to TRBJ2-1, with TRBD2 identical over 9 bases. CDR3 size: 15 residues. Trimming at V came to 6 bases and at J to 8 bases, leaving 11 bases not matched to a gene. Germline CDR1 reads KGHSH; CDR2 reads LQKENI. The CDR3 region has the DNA TGTGCCAGCTCGCAGGGACTAGCCCCCGTCGATGAGCAGTTCTTC. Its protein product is CASSQGLAPVDEQFF.

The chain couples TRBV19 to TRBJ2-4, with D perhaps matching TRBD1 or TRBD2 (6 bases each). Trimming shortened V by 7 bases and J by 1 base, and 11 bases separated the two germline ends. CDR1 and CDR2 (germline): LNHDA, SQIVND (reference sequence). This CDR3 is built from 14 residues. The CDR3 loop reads CASIGGPAKNIQYF. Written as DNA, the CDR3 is TGTGCCAGTATTGGGGGGCCGGCCAAAAACATTCAGTACTTC.

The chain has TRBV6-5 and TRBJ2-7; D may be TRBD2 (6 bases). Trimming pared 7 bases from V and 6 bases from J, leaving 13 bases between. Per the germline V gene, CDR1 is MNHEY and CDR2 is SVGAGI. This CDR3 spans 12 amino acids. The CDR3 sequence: CASTRVGGEQYF. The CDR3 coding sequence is TGTGCCAGCACCCGGGTGGGGGGCGAGCAGTACTTC.

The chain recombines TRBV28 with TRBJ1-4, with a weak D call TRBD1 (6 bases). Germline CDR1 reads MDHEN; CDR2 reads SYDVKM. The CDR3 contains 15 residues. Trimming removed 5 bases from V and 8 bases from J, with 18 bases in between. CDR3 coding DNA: TGTGCCAGCAGTCTGCAACAGGGTCAGTACGAAAAACTGTTTTTT. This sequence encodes CASSLQQGQYEKLFF.

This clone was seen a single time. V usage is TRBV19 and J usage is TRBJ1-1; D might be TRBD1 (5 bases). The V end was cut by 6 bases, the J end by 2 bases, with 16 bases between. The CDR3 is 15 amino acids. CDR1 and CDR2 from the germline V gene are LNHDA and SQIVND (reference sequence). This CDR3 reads CASSKTEVINTEAFF. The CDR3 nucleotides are TGTGCCAGTAGCAAGACAGAGGTTATTAACACTGAAGCTTTCTTT.

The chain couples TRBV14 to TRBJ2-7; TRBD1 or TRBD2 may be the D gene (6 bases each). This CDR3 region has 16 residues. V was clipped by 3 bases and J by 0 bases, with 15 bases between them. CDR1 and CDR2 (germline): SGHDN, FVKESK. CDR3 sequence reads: CASSQPSGAFSYEQYF. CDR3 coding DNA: TGTGCCAGCAGCCAGCCCTCGGGGGCCTTCTCCTACGAGCAGTACTTC.

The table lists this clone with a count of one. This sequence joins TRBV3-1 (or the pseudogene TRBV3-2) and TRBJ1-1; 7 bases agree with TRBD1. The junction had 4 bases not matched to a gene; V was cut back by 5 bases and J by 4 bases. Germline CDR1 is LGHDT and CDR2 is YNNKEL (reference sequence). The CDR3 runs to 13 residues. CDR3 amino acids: CASSGTVGTEAFF. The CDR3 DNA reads TGTGCCAGCAGCGGGACAGTGGGCACTGAAGCTTTCTTT.

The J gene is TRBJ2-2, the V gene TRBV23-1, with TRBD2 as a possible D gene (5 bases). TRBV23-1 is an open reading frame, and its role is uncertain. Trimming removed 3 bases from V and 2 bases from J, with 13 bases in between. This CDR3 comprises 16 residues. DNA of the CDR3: TGCGCCAGCAGTCATTGGCCCGGGGAAAACACCGGGGAGCTGTTTTTT. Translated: CASSHWPGENTGELFF.

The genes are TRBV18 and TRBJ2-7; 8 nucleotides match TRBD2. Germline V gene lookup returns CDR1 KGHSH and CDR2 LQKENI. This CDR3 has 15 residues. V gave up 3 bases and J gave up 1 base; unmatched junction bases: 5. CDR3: CASSPVAGMSYEQYF. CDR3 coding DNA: TGTGCCAGCTCACCGGTAGCGGGAATGTCCTACGAGCAGTACTTC.

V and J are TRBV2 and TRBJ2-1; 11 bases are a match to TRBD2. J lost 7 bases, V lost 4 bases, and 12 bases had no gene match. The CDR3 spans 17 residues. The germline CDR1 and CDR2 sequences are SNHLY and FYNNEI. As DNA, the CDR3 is TGTGCCAGCAGTGCCCGAAATAGCGGGGGGGCCAGTAATGAGCAGTTCTTC. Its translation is CASSARNSGGASNEQFF.

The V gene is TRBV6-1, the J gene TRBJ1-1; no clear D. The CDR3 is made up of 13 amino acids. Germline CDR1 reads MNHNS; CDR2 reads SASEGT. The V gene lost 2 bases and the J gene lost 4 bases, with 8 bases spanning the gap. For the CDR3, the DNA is TGTGCCAGCAGTGAACTGGGTAGCACTGAAGCTTTCTTT. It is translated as CASSELGSTEAFF.

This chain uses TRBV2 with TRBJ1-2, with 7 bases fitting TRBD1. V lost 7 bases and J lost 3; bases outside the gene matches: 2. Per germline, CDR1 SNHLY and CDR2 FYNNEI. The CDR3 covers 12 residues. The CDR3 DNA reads TGTGCCAGCAATGACAGGGACTATGGCTACACCTTC. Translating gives CASNDRDYGYTF.

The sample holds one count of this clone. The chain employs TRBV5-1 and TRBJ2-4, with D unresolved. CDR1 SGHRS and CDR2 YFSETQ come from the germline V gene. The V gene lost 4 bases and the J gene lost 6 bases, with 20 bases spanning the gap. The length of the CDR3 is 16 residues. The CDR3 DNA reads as TGCGCCAGCAGCATATCCGGAGACTCAGTCGGAAACATTCAGTACTTC. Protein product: CASSISGDSVGNIQYF.

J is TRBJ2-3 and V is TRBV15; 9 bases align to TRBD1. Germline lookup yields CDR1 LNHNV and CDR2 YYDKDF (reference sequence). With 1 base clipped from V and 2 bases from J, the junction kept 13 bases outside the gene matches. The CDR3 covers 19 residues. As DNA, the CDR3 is TGTGCCACCAGCAGAGGAAAATTATGGGGGACAGGGTCCACAGATACGCAGTATTTT. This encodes CATSRGKLWGTGSTDTQYF.